This TCR beta chain was recovered during a study of CD8+CD57+ T cells in acquired aplastic anemia. Study context: Across the sorted CD4+ and CD8+ cells, DNA amounts averaged 3.2 ug. Findings and limits, study-wide: The same twenty-nine CD8+ CDR3 sequences occurred in patients and in controls.

As for this clonotype: The antigen remains undetermined.

Those patients picked for sequencing had displayed CD8+CD57+ cell expansion on flow cytometry. Patients, without exception, had severe acquired aplastic anemia. V lost 6 bases and J lost 8, with 11 bases in between. CDR1 is SQVTM and CDR2 is ANQGSEA in the germline V gene. CDR3 length: 11 amino acids. Using genomic DNA as the template, TCR beta VDJ and CDR3 profiling was carried out. TCRdb ran MiXCR on the reads and lists one entry per CDR3 protein. The sample carries about 160,000 distinct CDR3 sequences, 70% to 80% recorded once. The receptor was derived from a human donor with aplastic anemia. The chain joins TRBV29-1 to TRBJ2-1, with D unclear. Input material: sorted CD4+, CD8+, or CD8+CD57+ T cells (not recorded which) from PBMCs. The CDR3: CSVPTFHEQFF. The CDR3 nucleotides are TGCAGCGTACCGACGTTTCATGAGCAGTTCTTC.